Following are 22 T cell receptor beta chains from one sample sequenced in a study of T cells in narcolepsy. Data came from immunoSEQ multiplex PCR; TCRdb stores just in-frame clones and leaves some out. The data hold more than 20,000 clones, with about four fifths observed a single time. Sequenced: memory (CD45RA-) CD4+ T cells from blood. These receptors were obtained from a human donor in good health.

The chain couples TRBV13 to TRBJ2-2; 9 bases line up with TRBD1. Trimming cost V 4 bases and J 5 bases; bases outside gene matches: 11. The CDR3 runs to 17 residues. Germline lookup yields CDR1 PRHDT and CDR2 FYEKMQ (reference sequence). CDR3 region: CASSSHPRTGETGELFF. Written as DNA, the CDR3 is TGTGCCAGCAGCTCCCACCCCAGGACAGGGGAAACCGGGGAGCTGTTTTTT.

V gene TRBV5-4 combines with J gene TRBJ2-7; tentatively, D is TRBD1 (6 bases). Deletions cut 7 bases from V and 1 base from J, with 18 bases between. Germline V lookup: CDR1 SGHNT, CDR2 YYREEE (reference sequence). This CDR3 region has 15 residues. The CDR3 nucleotides are TGTGCCAGCTCATCAAGGAGTCAGGGGTCCTACGAGCAGTACTTC. Translation gives CASSSRSQGSYEQYF.

The rearrangement links TRBV4-1 to TRBJ2-3; the match to TRBD2 covers 7 bases. CDR3 length equals 16 residues. The V segment lost 4 bases and the J segment 0 bases; nucleotides outside the gene matches: 7. Germline assignment: CDR1 MGHRA and CDR2 YSYEKL. The CDR3 sequence is CASSLQAGFSTDTQYF. The CDR3 nucleotides are TGCGCCAGCAGCCTACAAGCGGGGTTTAGCACAGATACGCAGTATTTT.

This clone came up once. The rearrangement uses TRBV29-1 and TRBJ2-2; D perhaps matches TRBD1 (7 bases). This CDR3 contains 13 residues. V was shortened by 5 bases and J by 5 bases, with 12 bases between the two germline ends. Looked up from germline, CDR1 is SQVTM and CDR2 is ANQGSEA. This CDR3 reads CSVNRGGTGELFF. Here the CDR3 DNA reads TGCAGCGTTAACAGGGGAGGAACCGGGGAGCTGTTTTTT.

The V gene is TRBV18, the J gene TRBJ1-1, with TRBD1 identical over 7 bases. Trimming cost V 6 bases and J 5 bases; bases outside gene matches: 3. Germline-derived CDR1 and CDR2 are KGHSH and LQKENI. CDR3 size: 12 residues. CDR3 residues: CASSYRGTEAFF. Here the CDR3 DNA reads TGTGCCAGCTCTTACAGGGGAACTGAAGCTTTCTTT.

The CDR3 is CASSGTGTGAYGYTF. CDR3 coding DNA: TGTGCCAGCAGTGGCACCGGGACAGGGGCCTATGGCTACACCTTC. The V and J genes are TRBV5-6 and TRBJ1-2; 10 bases map to TRBD1. V lost 5 bases, J lost 4 bases, and 8 bases stayed unmatched. The germline gives CDR1 SGHDT, CDR2 YYEEEE. The CDR3 spans 15 residues.

V usage is TRBV2 and J usage is TRBJ2-7; unclear D gene. Germline lookup yields CDR1 SNHLY and CDR2 FYNNEI. The CDR3 totals 12 residues. Trimming stripped 10 bases from V and 3 bases from J, with 13 bases between. This CDR3 reads CATVPWGYEQYF. In DNA form, the CDR3 reads TGTGCCACCGTCCCGTGGGGCTACGAGCAGTACTTC.

CDR3 residues: CASSQGNSYNSPLHF. The CDR3 coding sequence is TGCGCCAGCAGCCAGGGGAACTCCTATAATTCACCCCTCCACTTT. The chain uses TRBV4-3 and TRBJ1-6; D remains unclear. Trimming pared 3 bases from V and 0 bases from J, leaving 6 bases between. From germline, CDR1 is LGHNA and CDR2 YSLEER. The CDR3 loop spans 15 amino acids.

This clone was observed a single time. In DNA form, the CDR3 reads TGTGCCAGCAGCTTAGGTCTAGCACCCGATGAGCAGTTCTTC. This sequence encodes CASSLGLAPDEQFF. V and J are TRBV5-4 and TRBJ2-1; D may be TRBD2 (5 bases). The V and J ends lost 2 bases and 8 bases respectively, with 14 bases between them. The length of the CDR3 is 14 residues. Germline V gene data show CDR1 as SGHNT and CDR2 as YYREEE (reference sequence).

The genes are TRBV11-2 and TRBJ1-1; D call uncertain. Per the germline V gene, CDR1 is SGHAT and CDR2 is FQNNGV. The CDR3 extends over 13 amino acids. Trimming took off 6 bases at V and 3 bases at J, with 11 bases between the two ends. The CDR3: CASSGNRDTEAFF. CDR3 nucleotide sequence: TGTGCCAGCAGTGGAAACCGGGACACTGAAGCTTTCTTT. Complete variable domain (other parts from reference TRBV11-2 and TRBJ1-1): EAGVAQSPRYKIIEKRQSVAFWCNPISGHATLYWYQQILGQGPKLLIQFQNNGVVDDSQLPKDRFSAERLKGVDSTLKIQPAKLEDSAVYLCASSGNRDTEAFFGQGTRLTVV.

V is TRBV7-2 and J is TRBJ2-1; a weak D match, TRBD2 (6 bases). This CDR3 is 14 amino acids long. V lost 5 bases and J 4 bases, leaving 12 bases between the germline ends. Germline V gives CDR1 SGHTA, CDR2 FQGNSA. This CDR3 reads CASSGWRAYNEQFF. CDR3 in DNA: TGTGCCAGCAGCGGATGGAGGGCGTACAATGAGCAGTTCTTC.

The chain combines TRBV5-1 with TRBJ2-5, with 8 bases identical to TRBD2. The CDR3 extends over 15 amino acids. CDR1 and CDR2 from the germline V gene are SGHRS and YFSETQ. Unmatched junction bases numbered 10, after V lost 5 bases and J lost 4 bases. DNA for the CDR3: TGCGCCAGCAGGGGGAGCGGGGGCTCGGTAGAGACCCAGTACTTC. Translation: CASRGSGGSVETQYF.

V usage is TRBV11-1 and J usage is TRBJ2-1, with 8 nucleotides matching TRBD2. With 5 bases clipped from V and 5 bases from J, the junction kept 14 bases outside the gene matches. This CDR3 is 17 amino acids long. CDR1 is SGHAT, CDR2 FQDESV, per germline (reference sequence). The chain's CDR3 is CASSPRTSRWGNNEQFF. The CDR3 region has the DNA TGTGCCAGCAGCCCCCGGACTAGCCGGTGGGGGAACAATGAGCAGTTCTTC.

This clone was observed once. The DNA of the CDR3 is TGTGCCACCAGCAGAGATCAGCGGGCCTACAATGAGCAGTTCTTC. Encoded protein: CATSRDQRAYNEQFF. The rearrangement links TRBV15 to TRBJ2-1; the D gene is possibly TRBD2 (6 bases). The germline V and J ends were trimmed by 0 bases and 2 bases, with 8 bases remaining between them. CDR1 is LNHNV, CDR2 YYDKDF, per germline (reference sequence). There are 15 residues in the CDR3.

The chain joins TRBV10-3 to TRBJ2-1, with 8 bases lining up with TRBD1. The V and J ends lost 7 bases and 4 bases, in that order; junction bases with no gene match: 6. CDR3 size: 14 residues. Germline V gene data show CDR1 as ENHRY and CDR2 as SYGVKD. The CDR3 DNA sequence: TGTGCCATCACCCCGGACAGGGTGTACAATGAGCAGTTCTTC. Its translation is CAITPDRVYNEQFF.

The chain combines TRBV7-8 with TRBJ1-5, with TRBD1 as a possible D gene (6 bases). CDR3 length equals 12 residues. The V end was cut by 4 bases, the J end by 8 bases, with 9 bases between. The germline CDR1 and CDR2 sequences are SGHVS and FQNEAQ. The CDR3 nucleotides read TGTGCCAGCAGCTGGACAGTCGAGCCCCAGCATTTT. It translates to CASSWTVEPQHF.

This chain joins TRBV9 and TRBJ1-4, with 9 bases identical to TRBD1. Germline lookup yields CDR1 SGDLS and CDR2 YYNGEE. The CDR3 sequence is 15 residues long. Unmatched junction bases numbered 4, after V lost 0 bases and J lost 7 bases. CDR3 sequence (DNA): TGTGCCAGCAGCGTAGGGACAGGGGAGGTTGAAAAACTGTTTTTT. Encoded protein: CASSVGTGEVEKLFF.

V and J are TRBV5-5 and TRBJ1-2; D unclear. Deletions cut 0 bases from V and 5 bases from J, with 11 bases between. Germline assignment: CDR1 SGHKS and CDR2 YYEKEE (reference sequence). The CDR3 length is 14 residues. This CDR3 reads CASSLVMGSYGYTF. The CDR3, as DNA: TGTGCCAGCAGCTTGGTGATGGGGAGTTATGGCTACACCTTC.

This clone was seen a handful of times. This sequence joins TRBV30 and TRBJ2-2, with TRBD2 matching over 13 bases. From germline, CDR1 is GTSNPN and CDR2 SVGIG (reference sequence). The CDR3 consists of 14 residues. Trimming cost V 6 bases and J 7 bases; bases outside gene matches: 5. The DNA of the CDR3 is TGTGCCTGCCAACTAGCGGGAGGGGTCGGGGAGCTGTTTTTT. Protein sequence: CACQLAGGVGELFF.

This clone was detected once. The chain couples TRBV5-4 to TRBJ1-1; 7 nucleotides line up with TRBD1. V gave up 0 bases and J gave up 1 base; unmatched junction bases: 3. CDR1 and CDR2 (germline): SGHNT, YYREEE (reference sequence). This CDR3 is 15 amino acids long. In DNA, the CDR3 is TGTGCCAGCAGCTTGGTGGGGGACAGGAACACTGAAGCTTTCTTT. Translated, it gives CASSLVGDRNTEAFF.

The chain links TRBV7-2 to TRBJ1-1; D is unresolved. Germline V CDR1 and CDR2: SGHTA, FQGNSA. Trimming pared 1 base from V and 1 base from J, leaving 7 bases between. CDR3 length: 14 amino acids. The CDR3 DNA sequence: TGTGCCAGCAGCTTAGGGCCGGCGAACACTGAAGCTTTCTTT. Translated: CASSLGPANTEAFF.

The gene calls are TRBV7-2 and TRBJ1-4; TRBD1 is a possible D gene (5 bases). The CDR3 spans 15 residues. Trimming cost V 5 bases and J 3 bases, with 13 bases left between them. In germline, CDR1 is SGHTA, CDR2 FQGNSA. DNA of the CDR3: TGTGCCAGCAGCCTCAGCGGGACCCCTAATGAAAAACTGTTTTTT. Protein sequence: CASSLSGTPNEKLFF.